A single sample is the source of the 24 T cell receptor beta chains below, sequenced in a study of response to subunit inactivated influenza vaccine. TCRdb re-derived calls from the RT-PCR reads in MiXCR, one entry per CDR3 protein. The sample holds 400,000 to 650,000 distinct CDR3 sequences, around 7.7% seen once. The sequences come from PBMCs from blood, collected around 25 months after vaccination. These receptor sequences come from a man in his fifties or sixties who received an inactivated influenza vaccine.

This clonotype was seen many times. One end of the junction varies from germline; a read error may be responsible. V is TRBV2 and J is TRBJ2-5; D unresolved. CDR3 length: 11 residues. Germline CDR1 SNHLY, CDR2 FYNNEI. The CDR3 sequence is CASSVQATQYF. The CDR3 DNA is TGTGCCAGCAGTGTTCAAGCGACCCAGTACTTC.

The chain couples TRBV6-1 to TRBJ2-3; perhaps TRBD1 as D (5 bases). The CDR3 is 13 amino acids. Germline CDR1 is MNHNS and CDR2 is SASEGT. V lost 8 bases and J lost 2, with 11 bases in between. The CDR3 loop reads CASGQGYTDTQYF. DNA for the CDR3: TGTGCCAGCGGCCAGGGTTACACAGATACGCAGTATTTT.

The sample holds many counts of this clonotype. The chain combines TRBV27 with TRBJ2-3; 9 bases fit TRBD2. Per germline, CDR1 MNHEY and CDR2 SMNVEV (reference sequence). Trimming cost V 1 base and J 6 bases; bases outside gene matches: 8. The CDR3 runs 16 residues. The CDR3 coding sequence is TGTGCCAGCAGTTTATTAGTTAGCGGGGGACGGGATACGCAGTATTTT. The encoded protein is CASSLLVSGGRDTQYF.

The gene calls are TRBV29-1 and TRBJ2-5, with D uncertain. This CDR3 comprises 13 residues. Germline V gives CDR1 SQVTM, CDR2 ANQGSEA. V shed 3 bases and J shed 0 bases, with 8 bases lying between them. The chain's CDR3 is CSVDCGYQETQYF. The CDR3, as DNA: TGCAGCGTTGACTGTGGCTACCAAGAGACCCAGTACTTC.

This rearrangement joins TRBV29-1 to TRBJ2-1; 7 bases are shared with TRBD1. This CDR3 region has 12 residues. J lost 4 bases, V lost 4 bases, and 1 base had no gene match. The germline gives CDR1 SQVTM, CDR2 ANQGSEA. CDR3 sequence: CSVGDRYNEQFF. The CDR3, as DNA: TGCAGCGTTGGGGACAGATACAATGAGCAGTTCTTC.

This clonotype has just a few counts. The chain couples TRBV18 to TRBJ2-7; TRBD2 matches at 8 bases. The V segment lost 3 bases and the J segment 3 bases; nucleotides outside the gene matches: 10. Germline loops: CDR1 KGHSH, CDR2 LQKENI. The CDR3 contains 16 residues. CDR3 sequence: CASSPSQSGSHYEQYF. DNA for the CDR3: TGTGCCAGCTCACCCTCTCAGAGCGGGAGCCACTACGAGCAGTACTTC.

The table lists this clonotype with many counts. The chain employs TRBV3-1 and TRBJ2-1, with a tentative D call TRBD1 (5 bases). Germline CDR1 LGHDT, CDR2 YNNKEL (reference sequence). V shed 4 bases and J shed 8 bases, with 6 bases lying between them. The CDR3 covers 11 residues. CDR3 in DNA: TGTGCCAGCAGCCTCAGGGATGAGCAGTTCTTC. Residues: CASSLRDEQFF.

This clonotype has more than one count but fewer than ten. The CDR3 nucleotides are TGCAGTGCTAGAGATGTGACTAGCGGTTGGTTCCAAGAGACCCAGTACTTC. This encodes CSARDVTSGWFQETQYF. V is TRBV20-1 and J is TRBJ2-5, with 9 bases identical to TRBD2. From germline, CDR1 is DFQATT and CDR2 SNEGSKA (reference sequence). V was pared by 0 bases and J by 1 base, with 9 bases of the junction left unmatched. The CDR3 extends over 17 amino acids.

This clonotype was recorded at least ten times. The gene calls are TRBV18 and TRBJ2-5; TRBD2 might be the D (5 bases). This CDR3 spans 13 amino acids. Germline V CDR1 and CDR2: KGHSH, LQKENI. Trimming removed 5 bases at V and 5 bases at J, with 12 bases between. CDR3 sequence (DNA): TGTGCCAGCTCAGGCGGGTTAGGGGAGACCCAGTACTTC. This sequence encodes CASSGGLGETQYF. Variable domain in full (rest from reference TRBV18 and TRBJ2-5): NAGVMQNPRHLVRRRGQEARLRCSPMKGHSHVYWYRQLPEEGLKFMVYLQKENIIDESGMPKERFSAEFPKEGPSILRIQQVVRGDSAAYFCASSGGLGETQYFGPGTRLLVL.

This clonotype was seen a handful of times. The chain is built from TRBV6-2 or TRBV6-3 and TRBJ2-7; 10 nucleotides agree with TRBD1. The CDR3 is 13 amino acids. The germline gives CDR1 MNHEY, CDR2 SVGEGT. The ends lost 6 bases at V and 6 bases at J; junction bases unmatched: 5. CDR3 coding DNA: TGTGCCAGCAGAAAGACAGGGGGCGGCGAGCAGTACTTC. As protein: CASRKTGGGEQYF.

This clonotype came up a few times. This chain links TRBV20-1 with TRBJ2-5; D unresolved. V was shortened by 3 bases and J by 6 bases, with 11 bases between the two germline ends. Germline V gene sequence: CDR1 DFQATT, CDR2 SNEGSKA (reference sequence). CDR3 size: 12 residues. CDR3 nucleotides: TGCAGTGCTAGTCTAGGGTGGAAGACCCAGTACTTC. It yields the protein CSASLGWKTQYF.

The genes are TRBV20-1 and TRBJ1-5, with no clear D. Germline V gene data show CDR1 as DFQATT and CDR2 as SNEGSKA (reference sequence). V gave up 1 base and J gave up 3 bases, with 13 bases separating them. This CDR3 contains 15 residues. Written as DNA, the CDR3 is TGCAGTGCTAGAGCTGTAGTGGGCCCCAATCAGCCCCAGCATTTT. Protein product: CSARAVVGPNQPQHF.

This sequence joins TRBV6-1 and TRBJ1-2; 9 positions match TRBD1. Germline values: CDR1 MNHNS, CDR2 SASEGT. CDR3 length: 13 residues. V was clipped by 1 base and J by 7 bases; unmatched bases: 1. The CDR3 DNA reads as TGTGCCAGCAGTGAAGTGGGACAGGGTGGCTACACCTTC. Residues: CASSEVGQGGYTF.

V usage is TRBV6-2 or TRBV6-3 and J usage is TRBJ2-1, with 8 nucleotides matching TRBD2. This CDR3 comprises 14 residues. Per germline, CDR1 MNHEY and CDR2 SVGEGT. Germline trimming cut 4 bases from V and 9 bases from J; bases unmatched to any gene: 8. CDR3 in DNA: TGTGCCAGCAGTTCCCCACTAGCGGCCGGTGAGCAGTTCTTC. Its translation: CASSSPLAAGEQFF.

This clonotype was seen more than once but under ten times. J is TRBJ1-1 and V is TRBV29-1, with 9 bases matching TRBD1. The CDR3 consists of 12 residues. Germline V gene lookup returns CDR1 SQVTM and CDR2 ANQGSEA. V was clipped by 7 bases and J by 5 bases; unmatched bases: 5. The DNA of the CDR3 is TGCAGCGATTGGGACAGGGTAACTGAAGCTTTCTTT. Protein: CSDWDRVTEAFF.

This clonotype was picked up a small number of times. This chain connects TRBV20-1 to TRBJ2-3; D possibly matches TRBD1 or TRBD2 (7 bases each). This CDR3 has 14 residues. Trimming removed 6 bases from V and 1 base from J, with 14 bases in between. CDR1 DFQATT and CDR2 SNEGSKA come from the germline V gene (reference sequence). CDR3: CSAAGGGRTDTQYF. CDR3 sequence (DNA): TGCAGTGCAGCAGGGGGGGGCCGCACAGATACGCAGTATTTT.

This clonotype came up a few times. The V gene is TRBV20-1, the J gene TRBJ1-2; D is perhaps TRBD1 (6 bases). The germline CDR1 and CDR2 sequences are DFQATT and SNEGSKA (reference sequence). The ends were cut back, 6 bases at V and 3 bases at J, with 11 bases in the middle. The CDR3 covers 12 residues. CDR3 sequence: CSARDNDYGYTF. The DNA of the CDR3 is TGCAGTGCGCGGGACAACGACTATGGCTACACCTTC.

The table lists this clonotype with many counts. The chain links TRBV3-1 to TRBJ2-7, with a weak D call TRBD1 (5 bases). V dropped 1 base and J dropped 7 bases, with 11 bases sitting between them. Germline assignment: CDR1 LGHDT and CDR2 YNNKEL (reference sequence). The CDR3 sequence is 13 residues long. As DNA, the CDR3 is TGTGCCAGCAGCCAAGTGGGGCGGTCTGAGCAGTACTTC. Translated, it gives CASSQVGRSEQYF.

This clonotype turned up a few times. The V call is TRBV6-1, the J call TRBJ1-1; D not resolved. The CDR3 spans 14 residues. V shed 6 bases and J shed 3 bases, with 14 bases lying between them. Germline CDR1 MNHNS, CDR2 SASEGT. The CDR3 region is CASSPDMVYTEAFF. The CDR3, as DNA: TGTGCCAGCAGCCCCGATATGGTTTACACTGAAGCTTTCTTT.

The table lists this clonotype with many counts. The chain uses TRBV7-6 and TRBJ2-7; 8 bases match TRBD1. The CDR3 has 14 amino acids. Per germline, CDR1 SGHVS and CDR2 FNYEAQ. Trimming at V came to 1 base and at J to 3 bases, leaving 2 bases not matched to a gene. The CDR3 DNA reads TGTGCCAGCAGCTTAGACAGGGGGAACTACGAGCAGTACTTC. This gives the protein CASSLDRGNYEQYF. Combining the CDR3 with reference TRBV7-6 and TRBJ2-7 gives the whole variable domain GAGVSQSPRYKVTKRGQDVALRCDPISGHVSLYWYRQALGQGPEFLTYFNYEAQQDKSGLPNDRFSAERPEGSISTLTIQRTEQRDSAMYRCASSLDRGNYEQYFGPGTRLTVT.

This clonotype was counted a few times. V is TRBV30 and J is TRBJ1-2; no clear D. Trimming stripped 2 bases from V and 4 bases from J, with 8 bases between. CDR1 is GTSNPN and CDR2 is SVGIG in the germline V gene (reference sequence). CDR3 length: 12 residues. This CDR3 is CAWSRQSYGYTF. In DNA form, the CDR3 reads TGTGCCTGGAGTCGACAAAGCTATGGCTACACCTTC.

The chain couples TRBV6-6 to TRBJ2-5; maybe TRBD1 (8 bases). This CDR3 has 13 residues. Trimming pared 6 bases from V and 5 bases from J, leaving 13 bases between. Germline CDR1 is MNHNY and CDR2 is SVGAGI (reference sequence). The CDR3 DNA follows: TGTGCCAGCAGACAGGGGGGGTCGGAGACCCAGTACTTC. Its protein product is CASRQGGSETQYF.

This clonotype was counted at least ten times. The V gene is TRBV2, the J gene TRBJ2-5; D gene unclear. This CDR3 is 13 amino acids long. Germline V gives CDR1 SNHLY, CDR2 FYNNEI. Trimming cost V 3 bases and J 5 bases, with 10 bases left between them. The CDR3 nucleotides read TGTGCCAGCAGTGAGCGCATATCCGAGACCCAGTACTTC. Translation: CASSERISETQYF. Full variable domain (remainder filled in from reference TRBV2 and TRBJ2-5): EPEVTQTPSHQVTQMGQEVILRCVPISNHLYFYWYRQILGQKVEFLVSFYNNEISEKSEIFDDQFSVERPDGSNFTLKIRSTKLEDSAMYFCASSERISETQYFGPGTRLLVL.

The chain couples TRBV20-1 to TRBJ2-1; weak D call: TRBD2 (6 bases). V lost 4 bases and J lost 0, with 16 bases in between. The CDR3 length is 16 residues. The germline V gene encodes CDR1 DFQATT and CDR2 SNEGSKA (reference sequence). CDR3 sequence: CSANLRGGGSYNEQFF. The CDR3 region has the DNA TGCAGTGCTAATCTGCGGGGCGGTGGCTCCTACAATGAGCAGTTCTTC.